One and the same sample provided the 32 T cell receptor beta chains below, sequenced in a study of Graves' ophthalmopathy and Graves' hyperthyroidism. The study amplified TCR beta CDR3 regions using RNA transcripts. In the first round, RT-PCR was carried out with HTBI primers, and a multiplex PCR formed the second round. TCRdb re-called the multiplex PCR reads with MiXCR, one entry per CDR3 protein. This table has hundreds of thousands of distinct CDR3 sequences, more than 40% appearing once. The source material was peripheral blood. These receptors originate from an adult man with Graves' ophthalmopathy.

V and J are TRBV6-6 and TRBJ1-5; D is unresolved. CDR1 and CDR2 (germline): MNHNY, SVGAGI (reference sequence). The CDR3 sequence is 17 residues long. Trimming left V 0 bases short and J 0 bases short, with 12 bases between. The CDR3 coding sequence is TGTGCCAGCAGTTACTCGGTGGCGACTGATAGCAATCAGCCCCAGCATTTT. Translated, it gives CASSYSVATDSNQPQHF.

This chain joins TRBV24-1 and TRBJ2-1; no clear D gene. Trimming took off 0 bases at V and 9 bases at J, with 5 bases between the two ends. Germline V CDR1 and CDR2: KGHDR, SFDVKD. This CDR3 comprises 12 residues. CDR3 coding DNA: TGTGCCACCAGTGATTTGCGATTTGAGCAGTTCTTC. Its translation: CATSDLRFEQFF.

Concerning this clonotype itself: A read error may explain this, as a much larger clone is one base away. The chain recombines TRBV7-9 with TRBJ2-7; TRBD1 aligns across 7 bases. CDR3 length equals 14 residues. Germline CDR1 and CDR2: SEHNR and FQNEAQ (reference sequence). The chain's CDR3 is CASSFIGTAYEQHF. CDR3 nucleotide sequence: TGTGCCAGCAGCTTTATCGGGACAGCCTACGAGCAGCACTTC.

There are many counts of this clonotype. The chain joins TRBV7-8 to TRBJ2-7; D is possibly TRBD1 (5 bases). The germline V gene encodes CDR1 SGHVS and CDR2 FQNEAQ. V lost 0 bases to trimming and J lost 3 bases, with 12 bases between them. The CDR3 has 15 amino acids. The CDR3 here is CASSLARTPIYEQYF. In nucleotides, the CDR3 is TGTGCCAGCAGCTTAGCGCGGACACCCATCTACGAGCAGTACTTC.

This clonotype was seen only a few times. The V gene is TRBV10-3, the J gene TRBJ2-7; unclear D gene. Per germline, CDR1 ENHRY and CDR2 SYGVKD. V lost 2 bases and J 10 bases, leaving 0 bases between the germline ends. The CDR3 runs 8 residues. In DNA, the CDR3 is TGTGCCATCAGTGAGCAGTACTTC. This codes for CAISEQYF.

This clonotype was detected only a few times. The chain joins TRBV5-1 to TRBJ1-2; tentative D call: TRBD1 (5 bases). The V end lost 4 bases, the J end lost 7 bases, and 17 bases lay between the germline ends. This CDR3 is 14 amino acids long. Germline V lookup: CDR1 SGHRS, CDR2 YFSETQ. As DNA, the CDR3 is TGCGCCAGCAGCACAAGATCGACAGCGGGTGGCTACACCTTC. Protein sequence: CASSTRSTAGGYTF.

This clonotype was detected many times. The chain employs TRBV9 and TRBJ1-4; D call uncertain. There are 13 residues in the CDR3. In germline, CDR1 is SGDLS, CDR2 YYNGEE. Between the trimmed V and J ends, which lost 2 bases and 5 bases, there was a span of 7 bases. The CDR3 nucleotides read TGTGCCAGCAGCGTCGGCAACAATGAAAAACTGTTTTTT. Its translation is CASSVGNNEKLFF.

This chain links TRBV19 with TRBJ2-3; perhaps TRBD2 as D (5 bases). This CDR3 contains 13 residues. V was clipped by 6 bases and J by 8 bases, with 15 bases between them. Germline loops: CDR1 LNHDA, CDR2 SQIVND (reference sequence). In DNA form, the CDR3 reads TGTGCCAGTAGCGGGGTGGAGAAGGTTACGCAGTATTTT. Amino acids: CASSGVEKVTQYF. Combining the CDR3 with reference TRBV19 and TRBJ2-3 gives the whole variable domain DGGITQSPKYLFRKEGQNVTLSCEQNLNHDAMYWYRQDPGQGLRLIYYSQIVNDFQKGDIAEGYSVSREKKESFPLTVTSAQKNPTAFYLCASSGVEKVTQYFGPGTRLTVL.

This clonotype has a single count. In nucleotides, the CDR3 is TGCAGTGCTAGAGACCTTGTAGGGCGAGGGGCTGGAAACACCATATATTTT. It yields the protein CSARDLVGRGAGNTIYF. This chain connects TRBV20-1 to TRBJ1-3; possible D gene TRBD1, 5 bases. The V end lost 0 bases, the J end lost 2 bases, and 17 bases lay between the germline ends. The CDR3 length is 17 residues. Per germline, CDR1 DFQATT and CDR2 SNEGSKA (reference sequence).

This clonotype was found many times. This chain connects TRBV19 to TRBJ1-1, with a tentative D call TRBD1 (5 bases). This CDR3 is built from 12 residues. V shed 6 bases and J shed 10 bases, with 15 bases lying between them. Germline CDR1 and CDR2: LNHDA and SQIVND (reference sequence). The CDR3 loop reads CASSGDGARAFF. The CDR3, as DNA: TGTGCCAGTAGCGGGGACGGAGCGCGAGCTTTCTTT.

This clonotype was counted many times. This chain joins TRBV7-9 and TRBJ2-5; TRBD1 matches 8 bases. This CDR3 is 14 amino acids long. Per the germline V gene, CDR1 is SEHNR and CDR2 is FQNEAQ (reference sequence). V lost 1 base, J lost 5 bases, and 3 bases stayed unmatched. The CDR3 region has the DNA TGTGCCAGCAGCTTAGGGACAGGGTGGGAGACCCAGTACTTC. It yields the protein CASSLGTGWETQYF.

At least ten counts were recorded for this clonotype. The chain recombines TRBV7-9 with TRBJ1-1; tentatively, D is TRBD1 (5 bases). Germline CDR1 and CDR2: SEHNR and FQNEAQ (reference sequence). The CDR3 covers 13 residues. V was trimmed by 1 base and J by 11 bases, leaving 14 bases between them. The CDR3 sequence: CASSLDPVEGAFF. CDR3 nucleotides: TGTGCCAGCAGCTTAGACCCTGTTGAGGGGGCTTTCTTT.

This clonotype was observed at least ten times. The chain's CDR3 is CASTMADGTDSPLHF. The DNA of the CDR3 is TGTGCCAGCACCATGGCCGACGGGACTGATTCACCCCTCCACTTT. The gene calls are TRBV6-5 and TRBJ1-6; D is perhaps TRBD1 (5 bases). The germline V gene encodes CDR1 MNHEY and CDR2 SVGAGI. CDR3 length: 15 amino acids. Trimming removed 7 bases at V and 8 bases at J, with 18 bases between.

The chain has TRBV4-1 and TRBJ1-2; D is uncertain. V was pared by 4 bases and J by 5 bases, with 20 bases between. The length of the CDR3 is 16 residues. Germline-derived CDR1 and CDR2 are MGHRA and YSYEKL. The CDR3 sequence: CASSPRPWSRNYGYTF. The CDR3 DNA reads as TGCGCCAGCAGCCCCAGACCTTGGTCCAGGAATTATGGCTACACCTTC.

The rearrangement joins TRBV6-5 to TRBJ2-6; a weak D match, TRBD1 (6 bases). The CDR3 is 15 amino acids. CDR1 MNHEY and CDR2 SVGAGI come from the germline V gene. V lost 6 bases to trimming and J lost 4 bases, with 13 bases between them. CDR3 in amino acids: CASRVRGSGANVLTF. The CDR3 DNA is TGTGCCAGCAGGGTCAGGGGCTCAGGGGCCAACGTCCTGACTTTC.

The V and J genes are TRBV24-1 and TRBJ1-6; 9 bases are a match to TRBD1. J lost 10 bases, V lost 3 bases, and 6 bases had no gene match. Germline loops: CDR1 KGHDR, CDR2 SFDVKD. The CDR3 totals 15 residues. The CDR3 nucleotides read TGTGCCACCAGTGATGAGGACAGGGGTCGGTCACCCCTCCACTTT. This translates into CATSDEDRGRSPLHF.

The sample holds many counts of this clonotype. The chain carries TRBV5-4 and TRBJ2-2, with 7 bases identical to TRBD2. CDR1 and CDR2 from the germline V gene are SGHNT and YYREEE (reference sequence). CDR3 size: 15 residues. Trimming removed 4 bases from V and 0 bases from J; junction bases left unmatched: 3. In nucleotides, the CDR3 is TGTGCCAGCAGCGGCGGGACTACGAACACCGGGGAGCTGTTTTTT. Its translation is CASSGGTTNTGELFF.

The gene calls are TRBV15 and TRBJ1-2; 8 bases map to TRBD1. Germline V lookup: CDR1 LNHNV, CDR2 YYDKDF (reference sequence). The V gene end was trimmed by 3 bases and the J gene end by 7 bases; junction bases not matched to a gene: 4. This CDR3 is 13 amino acids long. CDR3 coding DNA: TGTGCCACCAGCAGCACCGGGACAGGTGGCTACACCTTC. Translated, it gives CATSSTGTGGYTF.

This rearrangement joins TRBV7-9 to TRBJ2-2, with 12 positions matching TRBD1. Germline CDR1 SEHNR, CDR2 FQNEAQ (reference sequence). CDR3 size: 16 residues. The trim removed 3 bases at V and 4 bases at J, leaving 3 bases unmatched. DNA for the CDR3: TGTGCCAGCAGCTTGGGACAGGGGGCCTTCACCGGGGAGCTGTTTTTT. This translates into CASSLGQGAFTGELFF.

V is TRBV20-1 and J is TRBJ2-5; weak D call: TRBD1 (6 bases). The CDR3 is made up of 15 amino acids. Germline lookup yields CDR1 DFQATT and CDR2 SNEGSKA (reference sequence). Trimming pared 0 bases from V and 2 bases from J, leaving 13 bases between. The CDR3 loop reads CSAREGRGRQETQYF. The CDR3 nucleotides are TGCAGTGCTAGAGAAGGCAGGGGTAGGCAAGAGACCCAGTACTTC.

This clonotype was seen more than once but under ten times. This chain uses TRBV30 with TRBJ1-2; no reliable D call. The CDR3 consists of 15 residues. Trimming shortened V by 1 base and J by 0 bases, and 12 bases separated the two germline ends. The germline V gene encodes CDR1 GTSNPN and CDR2 SVGIG (reference sequence). This CDR3 is CAWSGPGNTNYGYTF. For the CDR3, the DNA is TGTGCCTGGAGTGGTCCCGGCAATACTAACTATGGCTACACCTTC.

Regarding this clonotype: It may be a read error: a sequence one base away is much more abundant. J is TRBJ1-2 and V is TRBV10-3; TRBD1 is a possible D gene (6 bases). Trimming took off 10 bases at V and 4 bases at J, with 22 bases between the two ends. The germline V gene encodes CDR1 ENHRY and CDR2 SYGVKD. The CDR3 is made up of 15 amino acids. As DNA, the CDR3 is TGTGCCAGCAGAGCCGGACAGTCTGTTATCTATGGCTACACCTTC. It yields the protein CASRAGQSVIYGYTF.

This clonotype was counted ten times or more. The chain combines TRBV24-1 with TRBJ2-7; D remains ambiguous. The CDR3 runs 9 residues. V shed 9 bases and J shed 11 bases, with 10 bases lying between them. CDR1 is KGHDR and CDR2 is SFDVKD in the germline V gene. CDR3 DNA sequence: TGTGCCACCTCCGGTATGAAGTACTTC. This codes for CATSGMKYF.

This chain links TRBV29-1 with TRBJ1-1; 8 bases are shared with TRBD1. V shed 7 bases, J shed 5 bases, and the junction held 6 bases outside the gene matches. CDR3 size: 12 residues. Germline-derived CDR1 and CDR2 are SQVTM and ANQGSEA. The CDR3 loop reads CSGQGRETEAFF. The CDR3 DNA reads TGCAGCGGACAGGGGAGAGAGACTGAAGCTTTCTTT.

The CDR3 region is CATSRDSRAYGYTF. CDR3 in DNA: TGTGCCACCAGCAGAGATAGCAGGGCATATGGCTACACCTTC. The chain joins TRBV15 to TRBJ1-2, with D tentatively TRBD1 (5 bases). The CDR3 loop spans 14 amino acids. Germline V lookup: CDR1 LNHNV, CDR2 YYDKDF (reference sequence). The V and J ends lost 0 bases and 5 bases respectively, with 10 bases between them. Full variable domain (missing parts from reference TRBV15 and TRBJ1-2): DAMVIQNPRYQVTQFGKPVTLSCSQTLNHNVMYWYQQKSSQAPKLLFHYYDKDFNNEADTPDNFQSRRPNTSFCFLDIRSPGLGDTAMYLCATSRDSRAYGYTFGSGTRLTVV.

This clonotype was counted many times. The chain employs TRBV10-3 and TRBJ2-7; D call uncertain. The ends were cut back, 3 bases at V and 5 bases at J, with 8 bases in the middle. This CDR3 contains 12 residues. CDR1 ENHRY and CDR2 SYGVKD come from the germline V gene. The CDR3 coding sequence is TGTGCCATCAGTGATAGGGCGGACGAGCAGTACTTC. Its protein product is CAISDRADEQYF.

The table lists this clonotype with a few counts. The chain couples TRBV4-1 to TRBJ2-7; 8 nucleotides match TRBD2. The CDR3 is made up of 18 amino acids. The germline gives CDR1 MGHRA, CDR2 YSYEKL. Germline trimming cut 2 bases from V and 1 base from J; bases unmatched to any gene: 13. In DNA form, the CDR3 reads TGCGCCAGCAGCCAACTCCCCTTGAGTAGCGGGGCTTCCTACGAGCAGTACTTC. This sequence encodes CASSQLPLSSGASYEQYF.

The CDR3 protein is CAISKGQQETQHF. The CDR3 nucleotides are TGTGCCATCAGTAAGGGACAGCAAGAGACCCAGCATTTT. J is TRBJ1-5 and V is TRBV10-3, with TRBD1 matching 7 bases. V shed 5 bases and J 11 bases; nucleotides not matched to a gene: 9. Germline CDR1 and CDR2: ENHRY and SYGVKD. The CDR3 sequence is 13 residues long.

This clonotype occurred a few times. The V and J genes are TRBV12-5 and TRBJ2-7; D remains unclear. The germline V and J ends were trimmed by 5 bases and 5 bases, with 16 bases remaining between them. The CDR3 runs to 14 residues. Germline CDR1 is LGHNT and CDR2 is FRNRAP. The CDR3 DNA is TGTGCTAGTGGTGTCGCGCGGTCGTGGCACGAGCAGTACTTC. This codes for CASGVARSWHEQYF.

There are many counts of this clonotype. The chain is built from TRBV12-3 or TRBV12-4 and TRBJ2-7, with D uncertain. V lost 3 bases and J 2 bases, leaving 5 bases between the germline ends. This CDR3 region has 12 residues. CDR3 in amino acids: CASSFAPYEQYF. In DNA, the CDR3 is TGTGCCAGCAGTTTTGCACCCTACGAGCAGTACTTC.

This clonotype occurred once. The rearrangement joins TRBV25-1 to TRBJ1-1; TRBD1 is a possible D gene (5 bases). Trimming took 8 bases from V and 1 from J, leaving 11 bases between them. CDR3 length equals 13 residues. Germline assignment: CDR1 MGHDK and CDR2 SYGVNS. The CDR3 reads CASLARGNTEAFF. The CDR3 DNA reads TGTGCCAGCTTAGCGAGGGGGAACACTGAAGCTTTCTTT.

This clonotype occurred many times. The CDR3 protein is CASSDEYSNQPQHF. The DNA of the CDR3 is TGTGCCAGCAGTGATGAGTATAGCAATCAGCCCCAGCATTTT. The chain has TRBV2 and TRBJ1-5; D call uncertain. Germline V gene sequence: CDR1 SNHLY, CDR2 FYNNEI. Trimming cost V 3 bases and J 0 bases, with 6 bases left between them. The CDR3 runs 14 residues. The entire variable domain, with the rest obtained from reference TRBV2 and TRBJ1-5, is as follows: EPEVTQTPSHQVTQMGQEVILRCVPISNHLYFYWYRQILGQKVEFLVSFYNNEISEKSEIFDDQFSVERPDGSNFTLKIRSTKLEDSAMYFCASSDEYSNQPQHFGDGTRLSIL.